Here is one TCR beta chain with its context. This sample is drawn from a study of T cell changes during pregnancy in multiple sclerosis. The CDR3 totals 14 residues. Germline V gene sequence: CDR1 SGHKS, CDR2 YYEKEE (reference sequence). V lost 2 bases, J lost 6 bases, and 8 bases stayed unmatched. This table comes from immunoSEQ multiplex PCR, and its TCRdb copy is limited to in-frame clones, with some not included. The data show under 75,000 clones, approximately 92% seen once. The specimen was peripheral blood, collected in the first trimester of pregnancy. The gene calls are TRBV5-5 and TRBJ2-7, with 7 bases that match TRBD1. This clonotype originated in a female donor with multiple sclerosis, enrolled in a pregnancy study. CDR3 DNA sequence: TGTGCCAGCAGCTTCCCGACAGGGATTGGCGAGCAGTACTTC. Translated, it gives CASSFPTGIGEQYF. The full variable domain, with the rest looked up from reference TRBV5-5 and TRBJ2-7, is DAGVTQSPTHLIKTRGQQVTLRCSPISGHKSVSWYQQVLGQGPQFIFQYYEKEERGRGNFPDRFSARQFPNYSSELNVNALLLGDSALYLCASSFPTGIGEQYFGPGTRLTVT.